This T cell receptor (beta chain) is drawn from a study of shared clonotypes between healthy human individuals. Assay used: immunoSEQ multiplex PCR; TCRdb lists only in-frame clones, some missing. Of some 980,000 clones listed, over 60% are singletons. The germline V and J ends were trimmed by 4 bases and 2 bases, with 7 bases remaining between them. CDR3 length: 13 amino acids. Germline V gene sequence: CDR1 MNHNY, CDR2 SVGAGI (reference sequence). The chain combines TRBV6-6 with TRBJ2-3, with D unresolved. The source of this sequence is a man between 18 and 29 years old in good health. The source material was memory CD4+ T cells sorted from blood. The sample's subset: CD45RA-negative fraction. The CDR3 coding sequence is TGTGCCAGCAGTTCTCAGGCCACAGATACGCAGTATTTT. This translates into CASSSQATDTQYF.